This T cell receptor (beta chain) comes out of a study of T cell responses to AZD1222 COVID-19 vaccine. Study-wide findings and caveats: A rise in Spike-specific TCR breadth and depth followed two AZD1222 doses.

Assay used: immunoSEQ multiplex PCR; TCRdb lists only in-frame clones, some missing. The sample shows some 54,000 clones, about 90% of them seen only once. Turning to this clone: Its antigen is unidentified.

This CDR3 is built from 14 residues. Germline CDR1 is MGHRA and CDR2 is YSYEKL. V was trimmed by 3 bases and J by 6 bases, leaving 12 bases between them. The source is an adult in good health. The V gene is TRBV4-1, the J gene TRBJ2-1; maybe TRBD2 (6 bases). The input for sequencing was peripheral blood, taken on day 0 of AZD1222 vaccination. The DNA for the CDR3 is TGCGCCAGCAGCCAGGGCGGACTAATCAATGAGCAGTTCTTC. Its translation: CASSQGGLINEQFF.